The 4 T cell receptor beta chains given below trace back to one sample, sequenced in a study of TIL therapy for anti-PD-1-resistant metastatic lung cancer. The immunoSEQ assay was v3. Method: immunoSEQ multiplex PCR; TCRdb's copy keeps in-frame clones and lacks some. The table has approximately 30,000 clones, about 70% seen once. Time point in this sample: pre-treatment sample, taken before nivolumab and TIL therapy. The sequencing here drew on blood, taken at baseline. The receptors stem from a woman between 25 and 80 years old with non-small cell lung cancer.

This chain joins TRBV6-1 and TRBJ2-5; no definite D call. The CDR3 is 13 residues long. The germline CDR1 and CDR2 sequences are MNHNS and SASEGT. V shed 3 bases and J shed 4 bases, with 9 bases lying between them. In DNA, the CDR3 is TGTGCCAGCAGTGATAGGGTTCTAGAGACCCAGTACTTC. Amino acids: CASSDRVLETQYF.

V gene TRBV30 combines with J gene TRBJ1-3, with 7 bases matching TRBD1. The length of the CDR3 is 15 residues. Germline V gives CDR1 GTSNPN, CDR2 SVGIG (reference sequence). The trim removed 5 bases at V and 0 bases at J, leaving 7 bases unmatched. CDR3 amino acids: CAWGRGTASGNTIYF. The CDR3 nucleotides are TGTGCCTGGGGGCGTGGGACAGCCTCTGGAAACACCATATATTTT.

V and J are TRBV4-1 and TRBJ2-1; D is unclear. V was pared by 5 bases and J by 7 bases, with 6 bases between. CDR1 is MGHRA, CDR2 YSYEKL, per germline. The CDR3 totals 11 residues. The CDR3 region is CASSEKNEQFF. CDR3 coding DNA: TGCGCCAGCAGCGAGAAGAATGAGCAGTTCTTC.

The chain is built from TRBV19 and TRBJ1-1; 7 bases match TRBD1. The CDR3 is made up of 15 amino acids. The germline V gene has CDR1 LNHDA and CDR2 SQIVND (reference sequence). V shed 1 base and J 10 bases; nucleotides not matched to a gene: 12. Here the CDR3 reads CASSIGGGAGRGAFF. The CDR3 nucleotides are TGTGCCAGTAGTATAGGAGGGGGCGCGGGCCGGGGAGCTTTCTTT.